A selection of T cell receptor beta chains follows, all from one sample in a study of blood T cell repertoires in COVID-19. Assay used: immunoSEQ multiplex PCR; TCRdb lists only in-frame clones, some missing. The sample carries about 310,000 clones, more than 75% recorded once. Sequenced sample: peripheral blood. These receptors originate from a woman aged 45-65 years who had recovered from COVID-19. The CDR3 runs from the conserved cysteine through the conserved F or W. The D gene is left open where the match is weak. Size values are once, few and many counts, or a class for expanded clones, and some rows have none.

j_call,d_call,v_call,clone_size,cdr3_nt,cdr3_aa
TRBJ1-2,TRBD1,TRBV7-2,-,TGTGCCAGCAGCGGGACAGGGGTTGGCTATGGCTACACCTTC,CASSGTGVGYGYTF
TRBJ2-1,-,TRBV3-1/TRBV3-2,-,TGTGCCAGCAGCCAAGAACCCGGTAGCTCCTACAATGAGCAGTTCTTC,CASSQEPGSSYNEQFF
TRBJ1-2,-,TRBV2,-,TGTGCCAGCAGTGGGGCGGGGGGCTACACCTTC,CASSGAGGYTF
TRBJ2-5,TRBD1,TRBV29-1,-,TGCAGCGTTGGGGCAACAGGGGAGCGAGAGACCCAGTACTTC,CSVGATGERETQYF
TRBJ2-3,TRBD2,TRBV19,-,TGTGCCAGTAGTGTGAGACTAGCGGGGGGGCCCGTATCGTCTTTCGGCACAGATACGCAGTATTTT,CASSVRLAGGPVSSFGTDTQYF
TRBJ2-5,TRBD2,TRBV28,-,TGTGCCAGCAGTTTCCCGACTAGCGGGAGGGAAAGTTCGGAGACCCAGTACTTC,CASSFPTSGRESSETQYF
TRBJ1-1,-,TRBV5-1,-,TGCGCCAGCAGCTTGGTAGGGGCTGGGAACACTGAAGCTTTCTTT,CASSLVGAGNTEAFF
TRBJ1-4,TRBD1,TRBV7-2,-,TGTGCCAGCAGCTGGACAGGACTTAATGAAAAACTGTTTTTT,CASSWTGLNEKLFF
TRBJ2-3,-,TRBV4-3,-,TGCGCCAGCAGCCCATCACATGGTGCAGCAGATACGCAGTATTTT,CASSPSHGAADTQYF
TRBJ2-3,-,TRBV12-3/TRBV12-4,-,TGTGCCAGCAGTTTCTTTAGCACAGATACGCAGTATTTT,CASSFFSTDTQYF
TRBJ2-7,-,TRBV5-1,-,TGCGCCAGCAGCCGAACAGGGACCAGCTCCTACGAGCAGTACTTC,CASSRTGTSSYEQYF
TRBJ2-3,TRBD2,TRBV7-2,-,TGTGCCAGCAGCTTCGGGACTAAAACAGATACGCAGTATTTT,CASSFGTKTDTQYF
TRBJ2-7,-,TRBV6-6,-,TGTGCCAGCAGTTACCGCGGGACAGCCTACGAGCAGTACTTC,CASSYRGTAYEQYF
TRBJ2-2,TRBD1,TRBV5-1,-,TGCGCCAGCAGCTTGGACAGGGGATCCGGGGAGCTGTTTTTT,CASSLDRGSGELFF
TRBJ1-1,-,TRBV11-2,-,TGTGCCAGCAGCTTAGTTGTTCAGAACACTGAAGCTTTCTTT,CASSLVVQNTEAFF
TRBJ2-5,-,TRBV7-2,once,TGTGCCAGCAGCTTAGACCGGGGAGCCCAAGAGACCCAGTACTTC,CASSLDRGAQETQYF
TRBJ1-5,-,TRBV28,-,TGTGCCAGCAGTCCTATATCGACAGCGTATCACAATCAGCCCCAGCATTTT,CASSPISTAYHNQPQHF
TRBJ2-3,TRBD2,TRBV4-2,-,TGTGCCAGCAGCCGACGACTAGTAGCGGGAGTTGATACGCAGTATTTT,CASSRRLVAGVDTQYF
TRBJ1-5,-,TRBV15,-,TGTGCCACCGCTCCAGGGTTAGGGCAGCCCCAGCATTTT,CATAPGLGQPQHF
TRBJ1-3,-,TRBV29-1,few,TGCAGCGTTGAAACAGGGGGAAACACCATATATTTT,CSVETGGNTIYF
TRBJ2-3,-,TRBV5-1,-,TGCGCCAGCAGCCTAGGGACTGAGGTGGATACGCAGTATTTT,CASSLGTEVDTQYF
TRBJ2-3,TRBD2,TRBV9,-,TGTGCCAGCAGCGCCCTAGCGGGGGGAAGCACAGATACGCAGTATTTT,CASSALAGGSTDTQYF
TRBJ2-7,TRBD2,TRBV5-4,-,TGTGCCAGCAGCCCGCAAATGCGGGGGTTCGACGAGCAGTACTTC,CASSPQMRGFDEQYF
TRBJ2-1,TRBD2,TRBV5-1,-,TGCGCCAGCAGCTTAGGGACTAGCGGGAATTCGCATGAGCAGTTCTTC,CASSLGTSGNSHEQFF
TRBJ1-1,-,TRBV6-2/TRBV6-3,-,TGTGCCAGCAGTTTTGGCACCGAGAACACTGAAGCTTTCTTT,CASSFGTENTEAFF
TRBJ1-1,TRBD1,TRBV7-2,-,TGTGCCAGCAGCAAGATGGACAGGGCCGAAGCTTTCTTT,CASSKMDRAEAFF
TRBJ2-5,TRBD2,TRBV9,-,TGTGCCAGCAGCGTAGGGACTAGCGGGAGAGGGGACCAAGAGACCCAGTACTTC,CASSVGTSGRGDQETQYF
TRBJ1-3,-,TRBV15,-,TGTGCCACCAGCAGAGATCGGCGGGACGTAATAGAAGACACCATATATTTT,CATSRDRRDVIEDTIYF